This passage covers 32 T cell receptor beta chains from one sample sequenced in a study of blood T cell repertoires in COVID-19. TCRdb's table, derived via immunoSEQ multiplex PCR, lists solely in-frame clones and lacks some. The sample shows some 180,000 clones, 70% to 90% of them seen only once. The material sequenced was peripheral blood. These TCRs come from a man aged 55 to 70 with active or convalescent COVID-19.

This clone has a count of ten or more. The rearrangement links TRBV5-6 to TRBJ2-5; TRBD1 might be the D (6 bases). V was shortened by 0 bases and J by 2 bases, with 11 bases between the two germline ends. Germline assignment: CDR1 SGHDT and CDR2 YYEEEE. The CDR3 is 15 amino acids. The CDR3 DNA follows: TGTGCCAGCAGCTTGGCCGCTGACAGGCAAGAGACCCAGTACTTC. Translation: CASSLAADRQETQYF. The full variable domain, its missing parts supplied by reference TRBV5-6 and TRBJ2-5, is DAGVTQSPTHLIKTRGQQVTLRCSPKSGHDTVSWYQQALGQGPQFIFQYYEEEERQRGNFPDRFSGHQFPNYSSELNVNALLLGDSALYLCASSLAADRQETQYFGPGTRLLVL.

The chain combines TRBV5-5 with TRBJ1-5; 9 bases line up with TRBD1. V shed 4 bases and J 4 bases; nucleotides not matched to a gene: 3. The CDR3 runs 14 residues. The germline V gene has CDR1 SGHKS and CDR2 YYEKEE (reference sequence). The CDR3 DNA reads TGTGCCAGCAGCAGTGGACAGGGGAATCAGCCCCAGCATTTT. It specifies CASSSGQGNQPQHF.

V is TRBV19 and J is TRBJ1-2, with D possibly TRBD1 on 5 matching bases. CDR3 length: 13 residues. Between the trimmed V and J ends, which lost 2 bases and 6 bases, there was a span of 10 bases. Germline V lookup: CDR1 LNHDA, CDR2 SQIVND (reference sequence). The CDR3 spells CASSIQGSNGYTF. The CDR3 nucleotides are TGTGCCAGTAGTATACAGGGCTCTAATGGCTACACCTTC.

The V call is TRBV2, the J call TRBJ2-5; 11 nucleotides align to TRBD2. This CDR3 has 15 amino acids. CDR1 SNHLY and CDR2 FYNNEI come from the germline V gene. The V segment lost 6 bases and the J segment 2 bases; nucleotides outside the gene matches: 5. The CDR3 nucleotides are TGTGCCAGCAGCCTAAGACTAGCGGGACAAGAGACCCAGTACTTC. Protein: CASSLRLAGQETQYF. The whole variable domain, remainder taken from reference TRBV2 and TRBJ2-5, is EPEVTQTPSHQVTQMGQEVILRCVPISNHLYFYWYRQILGQKVEFLVSFYNNEISEKSEIFDDQFSVERPDGSNFTLKIRSTKLEDSAMYFCASSLRLAGQETQYFGPGTRLLVL.

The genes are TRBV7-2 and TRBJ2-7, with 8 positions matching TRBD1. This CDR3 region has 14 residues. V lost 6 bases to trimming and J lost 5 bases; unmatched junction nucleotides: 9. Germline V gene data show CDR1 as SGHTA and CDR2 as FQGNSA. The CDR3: CASSSDREINEQYF. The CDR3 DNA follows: TGTGCCAGCAGTTCGGACAGGGAGATTAACGAGCAGTACTTC.

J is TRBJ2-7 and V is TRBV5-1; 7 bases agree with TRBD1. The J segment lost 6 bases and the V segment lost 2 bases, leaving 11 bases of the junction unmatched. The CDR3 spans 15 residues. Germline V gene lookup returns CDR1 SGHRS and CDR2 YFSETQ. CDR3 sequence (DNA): TGCGCCAGCAGCTTCGGGACAGTTACCGACTCCGAGCAGTACTTC. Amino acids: CASSFGTVTDSEQYF. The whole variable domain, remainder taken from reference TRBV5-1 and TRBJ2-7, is KAGVTQTPRYLIKTRGQQVTLSCSPISGHRSVSWYQQTPGQGLQFLFEYFSETQRNKGNFPGRFSGRQFSNSRSEMNVSTLELGDSALYLCASSFGTVTDSEQYFGPGTRLTVT.

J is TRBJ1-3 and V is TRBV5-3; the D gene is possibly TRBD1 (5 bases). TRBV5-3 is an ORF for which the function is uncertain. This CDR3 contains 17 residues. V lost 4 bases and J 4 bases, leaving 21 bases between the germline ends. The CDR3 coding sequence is TGTGCCAGAAGCCCCAAGGGAGTGGCTCGGGGGGGAAACACCATATATTTT. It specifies CARSPKGVARGGNTIYF.

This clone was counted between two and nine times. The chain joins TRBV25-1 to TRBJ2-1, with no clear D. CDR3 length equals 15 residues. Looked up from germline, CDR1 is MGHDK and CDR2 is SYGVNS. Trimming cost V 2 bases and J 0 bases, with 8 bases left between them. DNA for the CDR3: TGTGCCAGCAGTGAAAGTTATAGCTCCTACAATGAGCAGTTCTTC. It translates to CASSESYSSYNEQFF.

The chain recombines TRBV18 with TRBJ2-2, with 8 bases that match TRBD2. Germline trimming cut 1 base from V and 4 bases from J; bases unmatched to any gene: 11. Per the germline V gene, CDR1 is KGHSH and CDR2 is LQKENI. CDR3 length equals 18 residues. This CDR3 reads CASSPRSLAVAVTGELFF. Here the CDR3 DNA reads TGTGCCAGCTCACCACGGTCACTAGCGGTCGCTGTCACCGGGGAGCTGTTTTTT.

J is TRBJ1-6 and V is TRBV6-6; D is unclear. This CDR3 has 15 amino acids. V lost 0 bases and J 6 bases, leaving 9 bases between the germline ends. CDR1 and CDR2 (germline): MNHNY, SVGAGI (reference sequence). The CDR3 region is CASSYSGASNSPLHF. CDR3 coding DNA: TGTGCCAGCAGTTACTCGGGAGCGAGTAATTCACCCCTCCACTTT.

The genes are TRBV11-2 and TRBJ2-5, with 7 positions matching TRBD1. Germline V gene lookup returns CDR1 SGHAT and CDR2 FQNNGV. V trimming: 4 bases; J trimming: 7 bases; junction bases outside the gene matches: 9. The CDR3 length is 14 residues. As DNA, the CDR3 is TGTGCCAGCAGCTCCGACAGGGCCAGAGGGACCCAGTACTTC. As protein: CASSSDRARGTQYF.

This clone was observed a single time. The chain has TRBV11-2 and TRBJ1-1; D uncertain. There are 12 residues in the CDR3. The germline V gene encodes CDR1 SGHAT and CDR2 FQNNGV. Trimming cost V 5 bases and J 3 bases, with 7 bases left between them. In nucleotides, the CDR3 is TGTGCCAGCAGCCGCGAGGACACTGAAGCTTTCTTT. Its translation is CASSREDTEAFF.

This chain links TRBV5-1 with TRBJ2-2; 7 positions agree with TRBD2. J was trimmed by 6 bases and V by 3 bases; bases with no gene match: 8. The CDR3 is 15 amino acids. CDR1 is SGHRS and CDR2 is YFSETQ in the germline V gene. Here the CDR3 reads CASSSYRRGAGELFF. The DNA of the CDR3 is TGCGCCAGCAGCTCCTACAGACGGGGGGCCGGGGAGCTGTTTTTT.

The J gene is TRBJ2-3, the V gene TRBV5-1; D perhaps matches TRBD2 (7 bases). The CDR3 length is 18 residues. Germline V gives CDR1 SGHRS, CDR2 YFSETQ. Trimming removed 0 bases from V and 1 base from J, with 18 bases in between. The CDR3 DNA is TGCGCCAGCAGCTTGGACCCCCGGTGGGGGGGCGGCACAGATACGCAGTATTTT. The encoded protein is CASSLDPRWGGGTDTQYF.

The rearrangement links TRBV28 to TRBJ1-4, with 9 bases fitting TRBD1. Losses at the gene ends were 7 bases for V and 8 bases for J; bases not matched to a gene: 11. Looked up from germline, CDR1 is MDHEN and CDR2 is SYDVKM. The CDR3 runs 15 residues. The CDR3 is CASNTGTGLREKLFF. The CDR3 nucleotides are TGTGCCAGCAACACCGGGACAGGGTTACGGGAAAAACTGTTTTTT.

The CDR3 region has the DNA TGTGCCAGCAGTGAAACAGGGAGCGTAGCCAAAAACATTCAGTACTTC. Translating it yields CASSETGSVAKNIQYF. The rearrangement links TRBV6-1 to TRBJ2-4; a possible D gene is TRBD1 (6 bases). This CDR3 comprises 16 residues. V dropped 2 bases and J dropped 0 bases, with 11 bases sitting between them. Germline-derived CDR1 and CDR2 are MNHNS and SASEGT.

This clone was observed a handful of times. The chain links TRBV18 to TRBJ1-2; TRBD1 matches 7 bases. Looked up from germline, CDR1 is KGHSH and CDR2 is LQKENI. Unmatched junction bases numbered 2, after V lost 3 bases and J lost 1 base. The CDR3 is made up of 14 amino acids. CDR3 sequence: CASSPGTDNYGYTF. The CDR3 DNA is TGTGCCAGCTCACCCGGGACAGATAACTATGGCTACACCTTC. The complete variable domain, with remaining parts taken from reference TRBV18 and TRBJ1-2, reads NAGVMQNPRHLVRRRGQEARLRCSPMKGHSHVYWYRQLPEEGLKFMVYLQKENIIDESGMPKERFSAEFPKEGPSILRIQQVVRGDSAAYFCASSPGTDNYGYTFGSGTRLTVV.

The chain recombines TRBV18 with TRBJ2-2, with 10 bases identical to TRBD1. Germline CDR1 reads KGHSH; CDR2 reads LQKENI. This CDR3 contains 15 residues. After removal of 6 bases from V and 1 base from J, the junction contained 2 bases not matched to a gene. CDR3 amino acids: CASSTGGWNTGELFF. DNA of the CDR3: TGTGCCAGCTCGACAGGGGGCTGGAACACCGGGGAGCTGTTTTTT.

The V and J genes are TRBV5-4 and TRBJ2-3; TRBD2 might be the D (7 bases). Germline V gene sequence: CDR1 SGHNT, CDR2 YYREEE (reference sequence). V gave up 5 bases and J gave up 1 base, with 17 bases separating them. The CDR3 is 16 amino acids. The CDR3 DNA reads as TGTGCCAGCAGATCATCACGGGGGGCGGGCACAGATACGCAGTATTTT. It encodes CASRSSRGAGTDTQYF.

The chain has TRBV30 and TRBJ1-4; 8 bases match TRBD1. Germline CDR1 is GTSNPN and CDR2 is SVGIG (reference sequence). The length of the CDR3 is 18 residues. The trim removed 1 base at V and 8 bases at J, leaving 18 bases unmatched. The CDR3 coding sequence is TGTGCCTGGAGTGATCGCGCAGGGGGCGCTTTATTTAGGGAAAAACTGTTTTTT. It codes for CAWSDRAGGALFREKLFF.

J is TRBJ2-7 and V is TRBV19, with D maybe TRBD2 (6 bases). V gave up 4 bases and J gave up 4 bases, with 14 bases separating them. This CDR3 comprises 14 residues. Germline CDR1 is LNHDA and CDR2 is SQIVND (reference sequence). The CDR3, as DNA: TGTGCCAGTAGTAACCGACTAGATCGGTACGAGCAGTACTTC. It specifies CASSNRLDRYEQYF.

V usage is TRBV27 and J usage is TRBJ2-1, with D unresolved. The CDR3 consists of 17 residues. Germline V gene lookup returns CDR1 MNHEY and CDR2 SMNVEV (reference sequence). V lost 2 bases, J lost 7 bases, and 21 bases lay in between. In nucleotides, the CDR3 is TGTGCCAGCAGTTTACATTTATCCAGTTTGAATTTTAATGAGCAGTTCTTC. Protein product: CASSLHLSSLNFNEQFF.

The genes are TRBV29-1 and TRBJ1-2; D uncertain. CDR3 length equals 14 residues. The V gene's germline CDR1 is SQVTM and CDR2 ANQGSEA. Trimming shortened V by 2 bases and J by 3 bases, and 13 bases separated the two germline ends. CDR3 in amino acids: CSVEMRRTHYGYTF. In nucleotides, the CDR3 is TGCAGCGTTGAAATGAGAAGGACTCACTATGGCTACACCTTC. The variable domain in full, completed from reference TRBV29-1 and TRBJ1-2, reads SAVISQKPSRDICQRGTSLTIQCQVDSQVTMMFWYRQQPGQSLTLIATANQGSEATYESGFVIDKFPISRPNLTFSTLTVSNMSPEDSSIYLCSVEMRRTHYGYTFGSGTRLTVV.

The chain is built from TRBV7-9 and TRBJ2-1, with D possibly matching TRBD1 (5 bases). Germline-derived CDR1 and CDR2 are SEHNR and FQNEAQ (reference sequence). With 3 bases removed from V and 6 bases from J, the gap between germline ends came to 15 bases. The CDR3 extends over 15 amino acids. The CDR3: CASSFRQGWSNEQFF. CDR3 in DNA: TGTGCCAGCAGCTTCCGTCAGGGCTGGTCCAATGAGCAGTTCTTC.

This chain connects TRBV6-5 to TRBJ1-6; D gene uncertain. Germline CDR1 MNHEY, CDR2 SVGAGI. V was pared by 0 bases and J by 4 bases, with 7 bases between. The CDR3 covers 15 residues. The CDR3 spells CASSYSRIYNSPLHF. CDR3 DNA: TGTGCCAGCAGTTACTCGAGGATTTATAATTCACCCCTCCACTTT.

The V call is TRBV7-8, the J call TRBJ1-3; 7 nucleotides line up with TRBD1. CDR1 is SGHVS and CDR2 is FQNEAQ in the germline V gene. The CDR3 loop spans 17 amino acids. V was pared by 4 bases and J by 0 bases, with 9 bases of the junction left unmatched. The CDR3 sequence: CASSSTAGGPSGNTIYF. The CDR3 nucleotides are TGTGCCAGCAGCTCGACTGCAGGGGGTCCCTCTGGAAACACCATATATTTT.

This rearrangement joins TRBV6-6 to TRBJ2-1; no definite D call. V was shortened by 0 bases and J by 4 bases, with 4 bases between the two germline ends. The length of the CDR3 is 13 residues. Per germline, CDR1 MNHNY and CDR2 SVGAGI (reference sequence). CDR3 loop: CASSYSLYNEQFF. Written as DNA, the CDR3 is TGTGCCAGCAGTTACTCACTGTACAATGAGCAGTTCTTC.

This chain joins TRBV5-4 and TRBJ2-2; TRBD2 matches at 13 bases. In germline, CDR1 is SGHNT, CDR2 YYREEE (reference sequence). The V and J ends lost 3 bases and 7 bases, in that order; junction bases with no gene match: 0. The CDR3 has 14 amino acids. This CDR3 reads CASSWTSGGGELFF. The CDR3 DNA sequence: TGTGCCAGCAGCTGGACTAGCGGGGGCGGGGAGCTGTTTTTT.

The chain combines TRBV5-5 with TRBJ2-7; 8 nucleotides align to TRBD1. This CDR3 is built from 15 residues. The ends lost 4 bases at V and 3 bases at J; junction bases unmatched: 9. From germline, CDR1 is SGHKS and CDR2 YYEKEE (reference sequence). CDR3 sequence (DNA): TGTGCCAGCAGCCAGGACAGGGAATTACGCTACGAGCAGTACTTC. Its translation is CASSQDRELRYEQYF.

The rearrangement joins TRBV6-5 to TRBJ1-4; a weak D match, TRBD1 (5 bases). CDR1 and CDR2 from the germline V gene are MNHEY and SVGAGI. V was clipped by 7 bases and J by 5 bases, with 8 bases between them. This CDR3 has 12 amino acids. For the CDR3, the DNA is TGTGCCAGCACGGCAGGGAATGAAAAACTGTTTTTT. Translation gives CASTAGNEKLFF.

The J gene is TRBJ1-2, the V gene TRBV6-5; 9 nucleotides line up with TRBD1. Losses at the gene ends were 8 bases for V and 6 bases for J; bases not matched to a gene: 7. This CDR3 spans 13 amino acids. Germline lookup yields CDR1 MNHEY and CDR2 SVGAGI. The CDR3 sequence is CASAYRGRDGYTF. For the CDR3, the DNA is TGTGCCAGCGCGTACAGGGGGCGGGATGGCTACACCTTC.

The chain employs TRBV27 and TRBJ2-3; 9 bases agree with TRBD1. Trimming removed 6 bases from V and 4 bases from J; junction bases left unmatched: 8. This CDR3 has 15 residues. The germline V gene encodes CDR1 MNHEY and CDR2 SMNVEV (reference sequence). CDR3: CASSFRDRVADTQYF. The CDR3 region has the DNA TGTGCCAGCAGCTTTAGGGACAGGGTCGCAGATACGCAGTATTTT.